The 28 T cell receptor beta chains listed next were all sequenced from one sample in a study of T cells in localized non-small cell lung cancer (dated by TCRdb to about 2020). Libraries came from the immunoSEQ multiplex PCR assay. The source is immuneACCESS, and TCRdb retained only in-frame sequences with V and J called. Part of the clones is not carried over; for the studies checked, unresolved V genes explain less than half of this, and the remainder is unexplained. Present in this sample are about 78,000 clones, 84% of which were seen just once. Of the sample, 2.5% to 3% is held by the ten largest clones. Source: peripheral blood, taken before any cancer treatment. These receptors all come from a man aged 40-75 years with stage I lung adenocarcinoma.

The V gene is TRBV7-2, the J gene TRBJ2-3; D call uncertain. The germline V gene has CDR1 SGHTA and CDR2 FQGNSA. V was trimmed by 1 base and J by 2 bases, leaving 1 base between them. The CDR3 runs to 12 residues. The CDR3 DNA reads TGTGCCAGCAGCTTAGACACAGATACGCAGTATTTT. This translates into CASSLDTDTQYF.

This clone was counted between two and nine times. V usage is TRBV27 and J usage is TRBJ2-1; TRBD2 aligns across 8 bases. From germline, CDR1 is MNHEY and CDR2 SMNVEV (reference sequence). There are 13 residues in the CDR3. V gave up 11 bases and J gave up 0 bases; unmatched junction bases: 3. The CDR3 region is CAAAGGSYNEQFF. DNA for the CDR3: TGTGCCGCCGCGGGGGGCTCCTACAATGAGCAGTTCTTC.

This clone was seen once. The CDR3 here is CASSPGRSYEGDTQYF. CDR3 sequence (DNA): TGTGCCAGCAGCCCCGGACGGAGCTATGAGGGGGATACGCAGTATTTT. The chain carries TRBV11-2 and TRBJ2-3; TRBD1 or TRBD2 may be the D gene (5 bases each). Germline V gene sequence: CDR1 SGHAT, CDR2 FQNNGV. CDR3 size: 16 residues. V was shortened by 5 bases and J by 6 bases, with 21 bases between the two germline ends.

The chain joins TRBV5-1 to TRBJ2-3; D is unclear. The CDR3 covers 15 residues. Germline CDR1 SGHRS, CDR2 YFSETQ. Trimming removed 4 bases at V and 2 bases at J, with 14 bases between. The CDR3 nucleotides are TGCGCCAGCAGCCCCCAGGCCCATGCCACAGATACGCAGTATTTT. It translates to CASSPQAHATDTQYF.

The rearrangement links TRBV27 to TRBJ1-2; 9 bases line up with TRBD1. CDR3 length: 14 residues. Germline V CDR1 and CDR2: MNHEY, SMNVEV (reference sequence). The ends lost 6 bases at V and 4 bases at J; junction bases unmatched: 6. The CDR3, as DNA: TGTGCCAGCAGACAACAGGGGGCGAGCTATGGCTACACCTTC. Translated, it gives CASRQQGASYGYTF.

V and J are TRBV30 and TRBJ2-1, with D unclear. This CDR3 has 11 residues. Trimming removed 4 bases from V and 5 bases from J, with 6 bases in between. Germline CDR1 reads GTSNPN; CDR2 reads SVGIG (reference sequence). The CDR3 sequence: CAWKANNEQFF. The CDR3 nucleotides are TGTGCCTGGAAGGCAAACAATGAGCAGTTCTTC.

A few counts support this clone. The chain employs TRBV2 and TRBJ1-2; 7 nucleotides match TRBD1. Germline lookup yields CDR1 SNHLY and CDR2 FYNNEI. This CDR3 is built from 14 residues. After removal of 6 bases from V and 1 base from J, the junction contained 5 bases not matched to a gene. CDR3 DNA sequence: TGTGCCAGCAGCCCGACAGGGCTTAACTATGGCTACACCTTC. Protein product: CASSPTGLNYGYTF.

The rearrangement links TRBV6-1 to TRBJ1-1, with TRBD1 as a possible D gene (6 bases). The CDR3 length is 14 residues. The germline V gene has CDR1 MNHNS and CDR2 SASEGT. The V gene lost 6 bases and the J gene lost 5 bases, with 16 bases spanning the gap. Written as DNA, the CDR3 is TGTGCCAGCAGCCACCGGGGGGGCGGAACTGAAGCTTTCTTT. Protein product: CASSHRGGGTEAFF.

The gene calls are TRBV7-9 and TRBJ2-5; D gene ambiguous. Germline lookup yields CDR1 SEHNR and CDR2 FQNEAQ (reference sequence). With 5 bases removed from V and 5 bases from J, the gap between germline ends came to 12 bases. This CDR3 spans 13 amino acids. For the CDR3, the DNA is TGTGCCAGCAGCCCTGCAATGTGGGAGACCCAGTACTTC. As protein: CASSPAMWETQYF.

This clone was detected only once. In DNA, the CDR3 is TGTGCCAGTAGTATACCAGGGAAACAGCCCCAGCATTTT. Residues: CASSIPGKQPQHF. The V gene is TRBV19, the J gene TRBJ1-5; TRBD1 might be the D (5 bases). The CDR3 is made up of 13 amino acids. V dropped 2 bases and J dropped 7 bases, with 9 bases sitting between them. The germline V gene has CDR1 LNHDA and CDR2 SQIVND (reference sequence). The whole variable domain, remainder taken from reference TRBV19 and TRBJ1-5, is DGGITQSPKYLFRKEGQNVTLSCEQNLNHDAMYWYRQDPGQGLRLIYYSQIVNDFQKGDIAEGYSVSREKKESFPLTVTSAQKNPTAFYLCASSIPGKQPQHFGDGTRLSIL.

The chain combines TRBV5-4 with TRBJ1-6; possible D gene TRBD1, 5 bases. V gave up 4 bases and J gave up 9 bases, with 8 bases separating them. CDR1 is SGHNT and CDR2 is YYREEE in the germline V gene (reference sequence). The CDR3 is made up of 12 amino acids. CDR3 nucleotides: TGTGCCAGCAGCCAGGGAGGTTCACCCCTCCACTTT. Its translation: CASSQGGSPLHF.

V gene TRBV5-1 combines with J gene TRBJ2-1; 7 bases map to TRBD2. Germline V gives CDR1 SGHRS, CDR2 YFSETQ. Trimming removed 3 bases from V and 5 bases from J; junction bases left unmatched: 5. The CDR3 covers 14 residues. The CDR3: CASSWGRADNEQFF. The CDR3 nucleotides are TGCGCCAGCAGCTGGGGGAGGGCCGACAATGAGCAGTTCTTC.

J is TRBJ2-1 and V is TRBV9; possibly TRBD2 for D (6 bases). The length of the CDR3 is 12 residues. The germline gives CDR1 SGDLS, CDR2 YYNGEE. Trimming stripped 7 bases from V and 7 bases from J, with 12 bases between. CDR3 residues: CASGGQGNEQFF. For the CDR3, the DNA is TGTGCCAGCGGAGGGCAGGGAAATGAGCAGTTCTTC.

The chain has TRBV6-5 and TRBJ2-7; D is tentatively TRBD1 or TRBD2 (5 bases each). The V gene lost 4 bases and the J gene lost 3 bases, with 13 bases spanning the gap. The V gene's germline CDR1 is MNHEY and CDR2 SVGAGI. This CDR3 contains 14 residues. In DNA, the CDR3 is TGTGCCAGCAGTTCCGGTGAGGGGCTCTACGAGCAGTACTTC. As protein: CASSSGEGLYEQYF.

This chain connects TRBV5-5 to TRBJ1-2; TRBD1 might be the D (5 bases). Germline CDR1 is SGHKS and CDR2 is YYEKEE (reference sequence). The ends were cut back, 4 bases at V and 5 bases at J, with 24 bases in the middle. This CDR3 is built from 17 residues. The DNA of the CDR3 is TGTGCCAGCAGCAAAGGTGGTGGGACCGTAATAGTTTATGGCTACACCTTC. It encodes CASSKGGGTVIVYGYTF.

This chain's CDR3 is CASSLAQGEAGNTIYF. CDR3 DNA: TGTGCCAGCAGCTTAGCACAGGGCGAAGCTGGAAACACCATATATTTT. The chain is built from TRBV7-9 and TRBJ1-3; weak D call: TRBD1 (6 bases). The CDR3 is 16 amino acids. CDR1 and CDR2 (germline): SEHNR, FQNEAQ (reference sequence). Trimming removed 0 bases at V and 2 bases at J, with 11 bases between.

The rearrangement links TRBV5-6 to TRBJ1-2, with D maybe TRBD1 (5 bases). Germline lookup yields CDR1 SGHDT and CDR2 YYEEEE. The CDR3 has 14 amino acids. V was pared by 4 bases and J by 5 bases, with 15 bases between. This CDR3 is CASSLTGTAYGYTF. CDR3 nucleotides: TGTGCCAGCAGCCTAACCGGGACGGCTTATGGCTACACCTTC.

The chain has TRBV11-2 and TRBJ2-1, with 13 bases fitting TRBD2. V lost 3 bases to trimming and J lost 7 bases; unmatched junction nucleotides: 9. CDR1 is SGHAT, CDR2 FQNNGV, per germline. This CDR3 has 17 residues. DNA of the CDR3: TGTGCCAGCAGCTTCGCGGAACTAGCGGGGGGGCGGAATGAGCAGTTCTTC. Translation: CASSFAELAGGRNEQFF.

V usage is TRBV6-5 and J usage is TRBJ1-2, with a weak D call TRBD1 (5 bases). Germline CDR1 MNHEY, CDR2 SVGAGI. The CDR3 length is 13 residues. With 0 bases removed from V and 7 bases from J, the gap between germline ends came to 9 bases. CDR3 nucleotide sequence: TGTGCCAGCAGTTACTCGACAGACACTGGCTACACCTTC. Residues: CASSYSTDTGYTF.

The rearrangement links TRBV5-1 to TRBJ1-2; D unclear. In germline, CDR1 is SGHRS, CDR2 YFSETQ. V lost 0 bases and J lost 1, with 4 bases in between. The CDR3 sequence is 13 residues long. This chain's CDR3 is CASSLAFNYGYTF. DNA of the CDR3: TGCGCCAGCAGCTTGGCTTTTAACTATGGCTACACCTTC.

The chain employs TRBV5-8 and TRBJ1-1; maybe TRBD1 (6 bases). V was trimmed by 2 bases and J by 3 bases, leaving 11 bases between them. Germline CDR1 and CDR2: SGHTS and YDEGEE. The CDR3 covers 14 residues. CDR3 residues: CASSFWGADTEAFF. The CDR3 DNA reads TGTGCCAGCAGCTTTTGGGGGGCTGACACTGAAGCTTTCTTT.

The gene calls are TRBV2 and TRBJ1-6, with D perhaps TRBD1 (5 bases). The V gene's germline CDR1 is SNHLY and CDR2 FYNNEI. V was trimmed by 10 bases and J by 10 bases, leaving 20 bases between them. The CDR3 is 14 residues long. CDR3 protein: CAIALPMRDSPLHF. CDR3 coding DNA: TGTGCCATCGCCTTGCCCATGAGGGACTCACCCCTCCACTTT.

Of note for this clone: The junction does not match germline at one end; this may be a read error. The J gene is TRBJ2-7, the V gene TRBV28; TRBD2 agrees at 7 bases. The CDR3 spans 11 residues. Germline CDR1 MDHEN, CDR2 SYDVKM. The CDR3: CASSFFGTIHF. Here the CDR3 DNA reads TGTGCCAGCAGTTTTTTCGGGACTATTCACTTC.

This clone was detected once. The chain is built from TRBV6-5 and TRBJ1-3; no definite D call. The CDR3 contains 13 residues. Between the trimmed V and J ends, which lost 0 bases and 3 bases, there was a span of 3 bases. Per germline, CDR1 MNHEY and CDR2 SVGAGI. This CDR3 reads CASSYSRGNTIYF. CDR3 bases: TGTGCCAGCAGTTACTCACGTGGAAACACCATATATTTT.

The chain couples TRBV6-1 to TRBJ2-7; D not resolved. Germline values: CDR1 MNHNS, CDR2 SASEGT. V was cut by 2 bases and J by 4 bases, with 6 bases left in between. The CDR3 has 12 amino acids. The CDR3 region has the DNA TGTGCCAGCAGTGAATTGTCTTACGAGCAGTACTTC. It specifies CASSELSYEQYF.

V and J are TRBV19 and TRBJ1-5; 7 positions agree with TRBD1. After removal of 9 bases from V and 0 bases from J, the junction contained 11 bases not matched to a gene. The CDR3 covers 16 residues. The germline V gene has CDR1 LNHDA and CDR2 SQIVND (reference sequence). CDR3 nucleotides: TGTGCCAGCGACAGGGCTGGCCTTCATAGCAATCAGCCCCAGCATTTT. Amino acid sequence: CASDRAGLHSNQPQHF.

The chain links TRBV7-8 to TRBJ2-5, with D possibly called TRBD1 or TRBD2 (5 bases each). CDR3 size: 15 residues. Looked up from germline, CDR1 is SGHVS and CDR2 is FQNEAQ. V was shortened by 6 bases and J by 4 bases, with 18 bases between the two germline ends. The CDR3 region is CASRRDRGRAETQYF. The CDR3 bases are TGTGCCAGCAGACGGGACCGGGGACGAGCAGAGACCCAGTACTTC.

The genes are TRBV15 and TRBJ1-1, with D hard to call. This CDR3 has 13 amino acids. CDR1 and CDR2 (germline): LNHNV, YYDKDF (reference sequence). V lost 1 base, J lost 1 base, and 4 bases lay in between. CDR3 nucleotide sequence: TGTGCCACCAGCAGAGGTTGGAACACTGAAGCTTTCTTT. It is translated as CATSRGWNTEAFF.